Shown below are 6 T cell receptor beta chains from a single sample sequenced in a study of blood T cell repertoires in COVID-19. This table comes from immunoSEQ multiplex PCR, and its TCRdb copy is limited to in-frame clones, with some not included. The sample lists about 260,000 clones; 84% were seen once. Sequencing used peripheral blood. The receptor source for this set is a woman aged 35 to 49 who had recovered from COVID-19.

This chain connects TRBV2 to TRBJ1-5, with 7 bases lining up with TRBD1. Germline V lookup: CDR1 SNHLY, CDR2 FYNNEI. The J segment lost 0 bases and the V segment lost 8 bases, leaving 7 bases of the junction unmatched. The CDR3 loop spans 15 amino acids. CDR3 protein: CASLPGQLSNQPQHF. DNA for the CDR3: TGTGCCAGCCTCCCGGGACAGCTTAGCAATCAGCCCCAGCATTTT.

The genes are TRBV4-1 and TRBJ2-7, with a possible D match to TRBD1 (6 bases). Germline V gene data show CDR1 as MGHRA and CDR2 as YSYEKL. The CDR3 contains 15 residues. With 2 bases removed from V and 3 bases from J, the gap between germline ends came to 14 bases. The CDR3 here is CASSQTTARGYEQYF. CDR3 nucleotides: TGCGCCAGCAGCCAAACCACCGCCAGGGGCTACGAGCAGTACTTC.

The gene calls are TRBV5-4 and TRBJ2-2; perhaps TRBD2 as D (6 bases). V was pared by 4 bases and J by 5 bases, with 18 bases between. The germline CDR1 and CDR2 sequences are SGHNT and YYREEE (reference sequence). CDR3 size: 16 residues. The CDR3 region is CASSNGLPAGTGELFF. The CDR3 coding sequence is TGTGCCAGCAGCAACGGACTCCCGGCGGGGACCGGGGAGCTGTTTTTT. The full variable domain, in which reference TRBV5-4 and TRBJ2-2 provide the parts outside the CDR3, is ETGVTQSPTHLIKTRGQQVTLRCSSQSGHNTVSWYQQALGQGPQFIFQYYREEENGRGNFPPRFSGLQFPNYSSELNVNALELDDSALYLCASSNGLPAGTGELFFGEGSRLTVL.

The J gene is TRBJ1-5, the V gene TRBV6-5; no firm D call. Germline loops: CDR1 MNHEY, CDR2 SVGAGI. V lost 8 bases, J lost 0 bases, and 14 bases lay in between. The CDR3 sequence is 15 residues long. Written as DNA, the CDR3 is TGTGCCAGCGAGTCCCTCCATTATAGCAATCAGCCCCAGCATTTT. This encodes CASESLHYSNQPQHF.

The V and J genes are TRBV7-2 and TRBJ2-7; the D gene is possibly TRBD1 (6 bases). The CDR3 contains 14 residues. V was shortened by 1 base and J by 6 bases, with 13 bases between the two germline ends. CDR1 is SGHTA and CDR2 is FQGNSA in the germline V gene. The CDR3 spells CASSLGRGLGEQYF. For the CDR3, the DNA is TGTGCCAGCAGCTTAGGCAGGGGTCTTGGCGAGCAGTACTTC. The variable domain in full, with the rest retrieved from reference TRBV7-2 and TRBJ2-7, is GAGVSQSPSNKVTEKGKDVELRCDPISGHTALYWYRQSLGQGLEFLIYFQGNSAPDKSGLPSDRFSAERTGGSVSTLTIQRTQQEDSAVYLCASSLGRGLGEQYFGPGTRLTVT.

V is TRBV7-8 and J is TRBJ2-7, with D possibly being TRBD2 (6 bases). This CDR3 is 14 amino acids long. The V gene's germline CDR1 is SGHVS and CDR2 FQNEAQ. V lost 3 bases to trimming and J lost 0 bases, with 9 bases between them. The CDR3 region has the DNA TGTGCCAGCAGCTTGGGACTCTCCTCCTACGAGCAGTACTTC. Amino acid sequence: CASSLGLSSYEQYF.